What follows are 2 T cell receptor beta chains derived from one specimen sequenced in a study of cytomegalovirus exposure and HLA in healthy donors. PCR amplification relied on 60 Vbeta primers (plus 13 Jbeta primers). Sequencing was performed with immunoSEQ multiplex PCR; in TCRdb, only in-frame clones are kept and a portion is missing. The sample records under 200,000 clones, about 75% being singletons. The sequenced sample was PBMCs. The source is a male donor in good health and CMV-seropositive.

The chain couples TRBV2 to TRBJ2-1; 11 bases map to TRBD1. The CDR3 runs to 15 residues. The germline V gene encodes CDR1 SNHLY and CDR2 FYNNEI. The ends lost 6 bases at V and 7 bases at J; junction bases unmatched: 8. CDR3 loop: CASSRRGQGANEQFF. In DNA form, the CDR3 reads TGTGCCAGCAGCCGCCGCGGACAGGGGGCTAATGAGCAGTTCTTC.

The J gene is TRBJ2-5, the V gene TRBV13; 11 bases fit TRBD2. This CDR3 contains 17 residues. Germline loops: CDR1 PRHDT, CDR2 FYEKMQ (reference sequence). V lost 5 bases, J lost 0 bases, and 8 bases stayed unmatched. The chain's CDR3 is CASSQVLAGENQETQYF. CDR3 bases: TGTGCCAGCAGCCAGGTACTAGCGGGGGAGAACCAAGAGACCCAGTACTTC.